This T cell receptor (beta chain) was identified in a study of T cells in Graves' hyperthyroidism and ophthalmopathy. About this clonotype itself: What it binds is not known.

Amplification of TCR beta CDR3 regions used RNA as the template. When the TCR CDR3 underwent first-round RT-PCR, the HTBI primer set was used. A single record per CDR3 protein comes from TCRdb applying MiXCR to the multiplex PCR reads. Of about 640,000 distinct CDR3 sequences detected, more than 20% appear once; the ten largest clones hold 34%. Active moderate-to-severe ophthalmopathy, Clinical Activity Score at least 3, NOSPECS at least 4, under 3 months' duration. Study outcomes and limitations: By a 13 V-J model, ophthalmopathy was set apart from stable hyperthyroidism. Ophthalmopathy onset followed model prediction by a median about 6.5 months.

The sample was blood. The clonotype was recovered from a man aged 30-40 years with Graves' ophthalmopathy.

CDR3 DNA sequence: TGCAGCGTTGTTGCGGTTACCTACAATGAGCAGTTCTTC. Amino acid sequence: CSVVAVTYNEQFF. The chain employs TRBV29-1 and TRBJ2-1; no clear D. CDR3 size: 13 residues. CDR1 is SQVTM and CDR2 is ANQGSEA in the germline V gene. Trimming removed 4 bases at V and 2 bases at J, with 9 bases between.